The 3 T cell receptor beta chains presented below share a single source sample, sequenced in a study of blood T cell repertoires in COVID-19. Assay used: immunoSEQ multiplex PCR; TCRdb lists only in-frame clones, some missing. The sample holds some 200,000 clones; about nine tenths are singletons and the top ten take around 2%. The material sequenced was PBMCs or T cells enriched from blood (not recorded which). These receptors came from a woman aged 30 to 39 who had recovered from COVID-19.

DNA for the CDR3: TGTGCCAGCAGTCCATTCCGGGACAGGGACTCCTACGAGCAGTACTTC. The encoded protein is CASSPFRDRDSYEQYF. The V and J genes are TRBV27 and TRBJ2-7; TRBD1 aligns across 9 bases. The V and J ends lost 5 bases and 0 bases, in that order; junction bases with no gene match: 8. The CDR3 sequence is 16 residues long. CDR1 MNHEY and CDR2 SMNVEV come from the germline V gene (reference sequence).

This chain's CDR3 is CASSLSGSNNEQFF. CDR3 DNA sequence: TGTGCCAGCAGCCTGAGCGGGAGTAACAATGAGCAGTTCTTC. The chain carries TRBV11-3 and TRBJ2-1; TRBD2 matches at 8 bases. The CDR3 has 14 amino acids. V lost 5 bases and J lost 5; bases outside the gene matches: 5. Germline CDR1 and CDR2: SGHNT and YENEEA.

The V gene is TRBV6-5, the J gene TRBJ1-6; TRBD1 might be the D (6 bases). Germline assignment: CDR1 MNHEY and CDR2 SVGAGI. Trimming took off 7 bases at V and 10 bases at J, with 17 bases between the two ends. This CDR3 contains 14 residues. The CDR3 DNA reads TGTGCCAGCATCCTAAACAGGGAGATCTCACCCCTCCACTTT. Translated, it gives CASILNREISPLHF.